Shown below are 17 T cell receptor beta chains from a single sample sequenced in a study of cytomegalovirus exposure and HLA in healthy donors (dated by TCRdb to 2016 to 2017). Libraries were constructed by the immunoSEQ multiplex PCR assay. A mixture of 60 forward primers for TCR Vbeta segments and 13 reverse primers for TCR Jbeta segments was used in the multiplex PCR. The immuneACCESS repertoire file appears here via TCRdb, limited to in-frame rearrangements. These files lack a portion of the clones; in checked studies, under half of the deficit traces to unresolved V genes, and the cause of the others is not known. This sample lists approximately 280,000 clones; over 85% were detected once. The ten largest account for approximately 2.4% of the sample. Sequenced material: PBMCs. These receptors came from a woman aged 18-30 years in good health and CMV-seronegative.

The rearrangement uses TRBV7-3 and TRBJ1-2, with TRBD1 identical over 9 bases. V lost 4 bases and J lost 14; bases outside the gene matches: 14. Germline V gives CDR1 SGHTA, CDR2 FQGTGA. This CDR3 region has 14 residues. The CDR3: CASSSDRGLGLVTF. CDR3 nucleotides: TGTGCCAGCAGCTCGGACAGGGGCTTGGGACTTGTTACCTTC.

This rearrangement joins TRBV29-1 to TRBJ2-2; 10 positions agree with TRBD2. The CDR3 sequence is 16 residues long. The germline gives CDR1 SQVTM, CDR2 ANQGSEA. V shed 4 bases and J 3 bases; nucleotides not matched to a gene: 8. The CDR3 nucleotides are TGCAGCGTTGGCCCAGCGGGGGGGCTGGACACCGGGGAGCTGTTTTTT. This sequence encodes CSVGPAGGLDTGELFF.

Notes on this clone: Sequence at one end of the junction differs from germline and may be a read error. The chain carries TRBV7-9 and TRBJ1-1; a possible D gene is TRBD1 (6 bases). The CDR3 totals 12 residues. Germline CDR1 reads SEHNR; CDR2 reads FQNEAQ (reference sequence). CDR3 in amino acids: CSSSSRGGEAFF. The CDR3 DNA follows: TGTTCCAGCAGCTCCCGAGGGGGTGAAGCTTTCTTT.

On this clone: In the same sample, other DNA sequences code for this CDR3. CDR3 region: CASSQRTSGSYEQYF. CDR3 nucleotide sequence: TGTGCCAGCAGCCAACGGACTAGCGGATCCTACGAGCAGTACTTC. The chain couples TRBV4-2 to TRBJ2-7, with TRBD2 matching over 10 bases. CDR3 size: 15 residues. Trimming at V came to 2 bases and at J to 1 base, leaving 2 bases not matched to a gene. Germline CDR1 and CDR2: LGHNA and YNFKEQ.

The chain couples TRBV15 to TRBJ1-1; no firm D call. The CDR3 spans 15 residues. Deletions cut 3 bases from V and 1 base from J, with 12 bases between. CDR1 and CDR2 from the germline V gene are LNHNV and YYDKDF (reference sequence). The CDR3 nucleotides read TGTGCCACCAGCAGCTTTACTTCCAAGAACACTGAAGCTTTCTTT. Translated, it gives CATSSFTSKNTEAFF.

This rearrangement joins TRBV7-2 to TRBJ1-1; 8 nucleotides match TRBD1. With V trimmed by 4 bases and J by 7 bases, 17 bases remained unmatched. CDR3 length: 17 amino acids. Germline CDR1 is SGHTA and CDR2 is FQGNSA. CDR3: CASSSTGTGRGQHEAFF. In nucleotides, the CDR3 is TGTGCCAGCAGCTCAACCGGGACAGGACGAGGTCAACATGAAGCTTTCTTT.

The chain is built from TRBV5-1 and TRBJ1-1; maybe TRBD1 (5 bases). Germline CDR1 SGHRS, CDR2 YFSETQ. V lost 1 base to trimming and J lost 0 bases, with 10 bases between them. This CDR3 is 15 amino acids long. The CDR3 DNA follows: TGCGCCAGCAGCTTGACCGCAGGGCTGAACACTGAAGCTTTCTTT. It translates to CASSLTAGLNTEAFF.

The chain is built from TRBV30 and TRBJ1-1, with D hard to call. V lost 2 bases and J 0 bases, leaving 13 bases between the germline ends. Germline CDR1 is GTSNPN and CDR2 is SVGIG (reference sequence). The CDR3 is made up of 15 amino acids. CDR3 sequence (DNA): TGTGCCTGGAGTAGGGAGAAGATCATGAACACTGAAGCTTTCTTT. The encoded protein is CAWSREKIMNTEAFF.

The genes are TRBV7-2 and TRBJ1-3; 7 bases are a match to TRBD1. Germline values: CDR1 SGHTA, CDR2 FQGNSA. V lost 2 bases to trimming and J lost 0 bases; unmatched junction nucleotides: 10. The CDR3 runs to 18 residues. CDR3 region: CASSLRFLTGASGNTIYF. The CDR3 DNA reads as TGTGCCAGCAGCTTAAGGTTCCTTACAGGGGCCTCTGGAAACACCATATATTTT.

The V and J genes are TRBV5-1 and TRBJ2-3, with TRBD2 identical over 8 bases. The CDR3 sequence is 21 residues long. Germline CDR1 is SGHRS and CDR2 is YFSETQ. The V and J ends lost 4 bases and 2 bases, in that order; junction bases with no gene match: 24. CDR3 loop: CASSIPPGLGRPDLPTDTQYF. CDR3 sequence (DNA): TGCGCCAGCAGCATCCCCCCGGGACTAGGTCGGCCGGATCTACCCACAGATACGCAGTATTTT.

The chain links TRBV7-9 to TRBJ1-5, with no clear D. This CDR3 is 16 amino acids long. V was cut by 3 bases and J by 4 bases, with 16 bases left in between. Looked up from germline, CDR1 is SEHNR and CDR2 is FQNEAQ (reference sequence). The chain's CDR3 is CASSFAYGEGNQPQHF. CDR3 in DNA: TGTGCCAGCAGCTTCGCCTACGGGGAGGGAAATCAGCCCCAGCATTTT.

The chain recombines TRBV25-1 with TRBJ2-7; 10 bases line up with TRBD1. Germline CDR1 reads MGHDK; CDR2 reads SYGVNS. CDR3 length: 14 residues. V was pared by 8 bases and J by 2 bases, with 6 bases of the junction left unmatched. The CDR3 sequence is CASRPDRGTYEQYF. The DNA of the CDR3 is TGTGCCAGCCGTCCGGACAGGGGGACCTACGAGCAGTACTTC.

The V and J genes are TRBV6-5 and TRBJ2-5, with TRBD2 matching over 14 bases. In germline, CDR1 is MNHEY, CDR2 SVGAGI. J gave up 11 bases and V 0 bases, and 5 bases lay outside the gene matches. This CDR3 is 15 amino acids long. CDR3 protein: CASSYSGLAGEEQYF. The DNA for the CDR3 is TGTGCCAGCAGTTACTCGGGACTAGCGGGGGAGGAGCAGTACTTC.

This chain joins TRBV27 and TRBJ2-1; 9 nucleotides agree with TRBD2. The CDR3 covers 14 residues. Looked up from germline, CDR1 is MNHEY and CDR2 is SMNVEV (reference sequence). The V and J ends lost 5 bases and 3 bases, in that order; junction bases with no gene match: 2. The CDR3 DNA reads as TGTGCCAGCAGTAGTAGCGGGGGCTACAATGAGCAGTTCTTC. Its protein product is CASSSSGGYNEQFF.

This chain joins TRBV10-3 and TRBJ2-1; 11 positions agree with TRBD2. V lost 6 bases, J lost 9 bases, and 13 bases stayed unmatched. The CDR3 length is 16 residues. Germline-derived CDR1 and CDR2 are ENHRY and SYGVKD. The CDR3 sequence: CAIRPQIAGGRGEQFF. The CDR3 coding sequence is TGTGCCATCAGACCCCAGATAGCGGGGGGGCGGGGTGAGCAGTTCTTC.

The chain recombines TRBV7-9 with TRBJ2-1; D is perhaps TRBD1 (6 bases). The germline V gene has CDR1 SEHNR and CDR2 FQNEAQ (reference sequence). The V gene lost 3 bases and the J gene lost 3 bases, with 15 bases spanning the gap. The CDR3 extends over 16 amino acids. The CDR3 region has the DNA TGTGCCAGCAGCTTTAGCCGGGACAAAGTCTACAATGAGCAGTTCTTC. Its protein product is CASSFSRDKVYNEQFF.

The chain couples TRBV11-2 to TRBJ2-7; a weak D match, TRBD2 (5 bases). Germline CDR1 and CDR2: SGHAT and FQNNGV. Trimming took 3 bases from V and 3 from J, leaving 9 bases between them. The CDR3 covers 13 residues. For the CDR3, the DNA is TGTGCCAGCAGCTTCACGGGGAGCTACGAGCAGTACTTC. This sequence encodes CASSFTGSYEQYF.